The next 18 T cell receptor beta chains were all read from a single sample in a study of shared clonotypes between healthy human individuals. The method was immunoSEQ multiplex PCR; TCRdb's version includes in-frame clones alone and lacks a portion of them. The data hold about a million clones, with less than 85% observed a single time. Sequencing was carried out using memory CD4+ T cells sorted from blood. Subset: CD45RA-negative fraction. Source of these receptors: a man between 18 and 29 years old in good health.

As concerns this clone: One end of the junction varies from germline; a read error may be responsible. V usage is TRBV7-7 and J usage is TRBJ2-1, with TRBD2 matching over 14 bases. The CDR3 is 16 residues long. CDR1 and CDR2 (germline): SSHAT, FNYEAQ (reference sequence). For the CDR3, the DNA is TGTGCTAGCAGCCGAACGGGACTAGCGGGAGAAAATGAGCAGTTCTTC. As protein: CASSRTGLAGENEQFF.

The chain employs TRBV6-1 and TRBJ1-1; weak D call: TRBD1 (6 bases). V was trimmed by 7 bases and J by 0 bases, leaving 15 bases between them. Germline CDR1 reads MNHNS; CDR2 reads SASEGT. This CDR3 region has 15 residues. The CDR3 coding sequence is TGTGCCAGCACCACTTTACAGGGAATGAACACTGAAGCTTTCTTT. It yields the protein CASTTLQGMNTEAFF.

In this sample, this clone turned up once. V usage is TRBV10-3 and J usage is TRBJ1-2; tentatively, D is TRBD1 (6 bases). V lost 6 bases, J lost 7 bases, and 21 bases lay in between. Looked up from germline, CDR1 is ENHRY and CDR2 is SYGVKD. This CDR3 is 15 amino acids long. In DNA, the CDR3 is TGTGCCATCAGCGAATTGGACAGTCGAACGTTTGGCTACACCTTC. Protein sequence: CAISELDSRTFGYTF.

This rearrangement joins TRBV6-1 to TRBJ2-5, with D perhaps matching TRBD2 (6 bases). Germline assignment: CDR1 MNHNS and CDR2 SASEGT. V lost 4 bases to trimming and J lost 4 bases, with 10 bases between them. The CDR3 extends over 13 amino acids. The CDR3: CASSGSGLETQYF. The CDR3 DNA is TGTGCCAGCAGTGGTAGCGGACTAGAGACCCAGTACTTC.

The chain combines TRBV19 with TRBJ1-6, with 8 bases matching TRBD1. Unmatched junction bases numbered 3, after V lost 7 bases and J lost 7 bases. Germline CDR1 and CDR2: LNHDA and SQIVND (reference sequence). The CDR3 consists of 13 residues. The CDR3 spells CASKDRGNSPLHF. CDR3 coding DNA: TGTGCCAGTAAAGACAGGGGAAATTCACCCCTCCACTTT.

This clone was detected once. CDR3 DNA: TGCGCCAGCAGCCCTCAGAGGGGCAGTAATGAAAAACTGTTTTTT. Encoded protein: CASSPQRGSNEKLFF. The V gene is TRBV5-1, the J gene TRBJ1-4; TRBD1 might be the D (5 bases). Trimming took 4 bases from V and 4 from J, leaving 14 bases between them. The CDR3 has 15 amino acids. CDR1 SGHRS and CDR2 YFSETQ come from the germline V gene.

The rearrangement joins TRBV7-3 to TRBJ2-2; D is unresolved. The CDR3 has 13 residues. V lost 3 bases and J 3 bases, leaving 5 bases between the germline ends. In germline, CDR1 is SGHTA, CDR2 FQGTGA. The CDR3 DNA sequence: TGTGCCAGCAGCTTTGGAGACACCGGGGAGCTGTTTTTT. It encodes CASSFGDTGELFF. The variable domain in full, with the rest retrieved from reference TRBV7-3 and TRBJ2-2, is GAGVSQTPSNKVTEKGKYVELRCDPISGHTALYWYRQSLGQGPEFLIYFQGTGAADDSGLPNDRFFAVRPEGSVSTLKIQRTERGDSAVYLCASSFGDTGELFFGEGSRLTVL.

This clone was recorded a few times. This specimen includes other DNA sequences encoding the same CDR3. J is TRBJ2-1 and V is TRBV9; D is perhaps TRBD2 (6 bases). The germline gives CDR1 SGDLS, CDR2 YYNGEE. Trimming removed 0 bases from V and 8 bases from J, with 15 bases in between. CDR3 length equals 15 residues. CDR3 DNA sequence: TGTGCCAGCAGCGTAGATGTTAGCGGAGACTATGAGCAGTTCTTC. Amino acids: CASSVDVSGDYEQFF.

V is TRBV5-1 and J is TRBJ1-1, with D unresolved. The CDR3 totals 13 residues. V gave up 2 bases and J gave up 7 bases, with 12 bases separating them. Germline V gene data show CDR1 as SGHRS and CDR2 as YFSETQ. The CDR3 is CASSFGGINEAFF. In DNA form, the CDR3 reads TGCGCCAGCAGCTTTGGAGGGATTAATGAAGCTTTCTTT.

V is TRBV13 and J is TRBJ1-2; D remains unclear. The CDR3 sequence is 14 residues long. V was trimmed by 5 bases and J by 8 bases, leaving 18 bases between them. Germline V gene sequence: CDR1 PRHDT, CDR2 FYEKMQ (reference sequence). CDR3 sequence: CASSLDGVAAGYTF. The CDR3, as DNA: TGTGCCAGCAGCCTCGACGGGGTGGCTGCGGGCTACACCTTC. Filled out from reference TRBV13 and TRBJ1-2, the complete variable domain reads AAGVIQSPRHLIKEKRETATLKCYPIPRHDTVYWYQQGPGQDPQFLISFYEKMQSDKGSIPDRFSAQQFSDYHSELNMSSLELGDSALYFCASSLDGVAAGYTFGSGTRLTVV.

A few counts support this clone. J is TRBJ1-1 and V is TRBV11-2; D ambiguous. From germline, CDR1 is SGHAT and CDR2 FQNNGV. The CDR3 contains 15 residues. Trimming pared 1 base from V and 4 bases from J, leaving 13 bases between. In DNA form, the CDR3 reads TGTGCCAGCAGCTTAGGTCCCCCTCCCGCCACTGAAGCTTTCTTT. This gives the protein CASSLGPPPATEAFF.

The rearrangement uses TRBV5-8 and TRBJ2-5; TRBD1 is a possible D gene (6 bases). The length of the CDR3 is 13 residues. Germline values: CDR1 SGHTS, CDR2 YDEGEE. V gave up 4 bases and J gave up 7 bases, with 14 bases separating them. CDR3 residues: CASSITGMGTQYF. CDR3 in DNA: TGTGCCAGCAGCATTACAGGGATGGGGACCCAGTACTTC.

The rearrangement uses TRBV6-1 and TRBJ2-7; TRBD1 aligns across 7 bases. The CDR3 runs to 14 residues. Looked up from germline, CDR1 is MNHNS and CDR2 is SASEGT. The V and J ends lost 5 bases and 3 bases, in that order; junction bases with no gene match: 7. The CDR3 here is CASSPDRVIYEQYF. In nucleotides, the CDR3 is TGTGCCAGCAGTCCCGACAGGGTCATCTACGAGCAGTACTTC.

This clone was observed a handful of times. CDR3 sequence: CASSEYRGGTEAFF. CDR3 DNA sequence: TGTGCCAGCAGTGAGTACAGGGGAGGAACTGAAGCTTTCTTT. The chain recombines TRBV6-1 with TRBJ1-1; 7 nucleotides agree with TRBD1. CDR3 length: 14 residues. V gave up 3 bases and J gave up 5 bases; unmatched junction bases: 6. Germline V gene data show CDR1 as MNHNS and CDR2 as SASEGT.

The chain combines TRBV28 with TRBJ1-1, with a possible D match to TRBD1 (5 bases). V was trimmed by 6 bases and J by 13 bases, leaving 21 bases between them. The CDR3 totals 13 residues. Germline lookup yields CDR1 MDHEN and CDR2 SYDVKM. CDR3 DNA: TGTGCCAGCAGCACGGTGGACGGGAAGGGGTATTTCTTT. It encodes CASSTVDGKGYFF.

The J gene is TRBJ2-2, the V gene TRBV10-1, with 8 bases identical to TRBD1. V shed 2 bases and J 5 bases; nucleotides not matched to a gene: 7. CDR3 length: 16 amino acids. In germline, CDR1 is WNHNN, CDR2 SYGVQD (reference sequence). CDR3 nucleotides: TGCGCCAGCAGTGAGGGGTTTGGGACAGGTACCGGGGAGCTGTTTTTT. It is translated as CASSEGFGTGTGELFF.

The chain couples TRBV7-2 to TRBJ2-7; D possibly uses TRBD1 or TRBD2 (5 bases each). CDR3 length equals 13 residues. Germline-derived CDR1 and CDR2 are SGHTA and FQGNSA. Trimming took 3 bases from V and 6 from J, leaving 12 bases between them. The CDR3: CASSLGPSLEQYF. The CDR3 nucleotides read TGTGCCAGCAGCTTGGGACCGAGCCTCGAGCAGTACTTC. The full variable domain, in which reference TRBV7-2 and TRBJ2-7 provide the parts outside the CDR3, is GAGVSQSPSNKVTEKGKDVELRCDPISGHTALYWYRQSLGQGLEFLIYFQGNSAPDKSGLPSDRFSAERTGGSVSTLTIQRTQQEDSAVYLCASSLGPSLEQYFGPGTRLTVT.

This CDR3 reads CASSFSTGLSYEQYF. In DNA form, the CDR3 reads TGTGCCAGCAGCTTCTCGACAGGCCTCTCCTACGAGCAGTACTTC. The J gene is TRBJ2-7, the V gene TRBV7-8, with D perhaps matching TRBD1 (6 bases). Trimming removed 3 bases from V and 0 bases from J, with 12 bases in between. The germline V gene has CDR1 SGHVS and CDR2 FQNEAQ. The CDR3 consists of 15 residues.